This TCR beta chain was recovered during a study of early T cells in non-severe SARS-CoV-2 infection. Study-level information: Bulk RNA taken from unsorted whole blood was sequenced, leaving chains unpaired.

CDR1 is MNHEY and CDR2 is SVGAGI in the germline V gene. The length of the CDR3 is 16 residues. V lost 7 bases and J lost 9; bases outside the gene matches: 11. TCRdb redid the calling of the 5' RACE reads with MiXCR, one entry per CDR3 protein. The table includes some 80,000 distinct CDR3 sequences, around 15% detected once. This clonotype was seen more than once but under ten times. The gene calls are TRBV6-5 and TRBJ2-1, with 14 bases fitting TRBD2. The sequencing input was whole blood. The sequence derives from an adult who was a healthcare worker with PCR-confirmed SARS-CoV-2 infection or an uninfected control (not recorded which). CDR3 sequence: CASNPGGTSGGGEQFF. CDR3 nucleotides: TGTGCCAGCAATCCTGGCGGGACTAGCGGGGGTGGTGAGCAGTTCTTC.